This T cell receptor beta chain was documented in a study of response to subunit inactivated influenza vaccine. Study-level results: The authors offered the suggestion that each seasonal influenza vaccination recruits few new T cells.

Points on this clonotype: Its antigen remains unknown.

This CDR3 is 15 amino acids long. Germline lookup yields CDR1 SGHTA and CDR2 FQGNSA. V lost 0 bases, J lost 2 bases, and 4 bases stayed unmatched. TCRdb reprocessed the RT-PCR reads with MiXCR, giving one entry per CDR3 protein. The sample holds about 160,000 distinct CDR3 sequences, under 13% seen once. Specimen: non-naive T cells sorted from PBMCs, collected around seven weeks after vaccination. The sequence came from a man in his fifties who received an inactivated influenza vaccine. This sequence joins TRBV7-2 and TRBJ2-7; 7 bases fit TRBD2. The CDR3 sequence is CASSLAREATYEQYF. The CDR3 DNA follows: TGTGCCAGCAGCTTAGCCCGGGAGGCTACCTACGAGCAGTACTTC.